This T cell receptor beta chain is from a study of T cell clones after liver transplantation. Here immunoSEQ multiplex PCR was the method, and the copy in TCRdb shows in-frame clones only, minus some. The profile shows roughly 100,000 clones, 82% of them singletons. Trimming stripped 4 bases from V and 5 bases from J, with 15 bases between. This CDR3 has 14 amino acids. Looked up from germline, CDR1 is SGHRS and CDR2 is YFSETQ. V gene TRBV5-1 combines with J gene TRBJ1-1, with a weak D call TRBD1 (6 bases). Material: CD4+ T cells from blood, obtained before liver transplant. The sequence derives from a human donor who received a liver transplant. The CDR3 region has the DNA TGCGCCAGCAGCAAACAGGGCACTGGGACTGAAGCTTTCTTT. Protein product: CASSKQGTGTEAFF. Using reference TRBV5-1 and TRBJ1-1 for the parts outside the CDR3, the full variable domain is KAGVTQTPRYLIKTRGQQVTLSCSPISGHRSVSWYQQTPGQGLQFLFEYFSETQRNKGNFPGRFSGRQFSNSRSEMNVSTLELGDSALYLCASSKQGTGTEAFFGQGTRLTVV.